Following are 12 T cell receptor beta chains from one sample sequenced in a study of patients and donors after allogeneic stem cell transplantation. From the RT-PCR reads, TCRdb called clonotypes with MiXCR, one entry per CDR3 protein. The sample holds 900,000 to 1,000,000 distinct CDR3 sequences, roughly 17% seen once. Sequencing was performed on blood, either unsorted or a sorted T cell fraction (not recorded which). These receptor sequences come from a human donor who was either an allogeneic HSCT recipient or a stem cell or donor lymphocyte infusion donor (not recorded which). It is not recorded whose cells these are; they may come from a transplant donor.

This chain joins TRBV20-1 and TRBJ2-7; no clear D gene. This CDR3 region has 14 residues. Germline V CDR1 and CDR2: DFQATT, SNEGSKA (reference sequence). V was cut by 6 bases and J by 7 bases, with 22 bases left in between. In nucleotides, the CDR3 is TGCAGTGCCTCGGGTAGACTGAATCTACGGGAGCAGTACTTC. Its translation: CSASGRLNLREQYF.

This clonotype occurred a few times. The rearrangement links TRBV9 to TRBJ2-1; 10 nucleotides match TRBD1. Per the germline V gene, CDR1 is SGDLS and CDR2 is YYNGEE. Unmatched junction bases numbered 7, after V lost 7 bases and J lost 0 bases. The CDR3 contains 16 residues. The CDR3 here is CASGTGAGSSYNEQFF. CDR3 nucleotide sequence: TGTGCCAGCGGGACAGGGGCCGGGAGCTCCTACAATGAGCAGTTCTTC. The full variable domain, completed using reference TRBV9 and TRBJ2-1, is DSGVTQTPKHLITATGQRVTLRCSPRSGDLSVYWYQQSLDQGLQFLIQYYNGEERAKGNILERFSAQQFPDLHSELNLSSLELGDSALYFCASGTGAGSSYNEQFFGPGTRLTVL.

V usage is TRBV20-1 and J usage is TRBJ1-2; 7 positions agree with TRBD1. The V and J ends lost 5 bases and 6 bases, in that order; junction bases with no gene match: 6. The CDR3 spans 12 residues. The V gene's germline CDR1 is DFQATT and CDR2 SNEGSKA (reference sequence). The CDR3 loop reads CSAGYRGHGYTF. For the CDR3, the DNA is TGCAGTGCTGGATACAGGGGACATGGCTACACCTTC.

The chain carries TRBV12-3 or TRBV12-4 and TRBJ2-1; D might be TRBD1 (8 bases). Trimming removed 6 bases from V and 9 bases from J, with 15 bases in between. The CDR3 spans 13 residues. The CDR3 coding sequence is TGTGCCAGCAGAGGACAGGGCGGGGGTGAGCAGTTCTTC. Residues: CASRGQGGGEQFF.

This chain links TRBV21-1 with TRBJ2-1; the table's D call of TRBD1 was not tested on the DNA. TRBV21-1 is labeled a pseudogene. This CDR3 comprises 16 residues. CDR3 sequence reads: CASSKERGRHNNEQFF. The CDR3, as DNA: TGTGCCAGCAGCAAAGAAAGGGGACGTCATAACAATGAGCAGTTCTTC.

The rearrangement links TRBV6-1 to TRBJ2-7, with 10 bases fitting TRBD2. Trimming at V came to 6 bases and at J to 1 base, leaving 9 bases not matched to a gene. Germline V gives CDR1 MNHNS, CDR2 SASEGT. The CDR3 loop spans 16 amino acids. The CDR3 DNA follows: TGTGCCAGCAGCCCTCAGAGACTAGCGGGTTCCTACGAGCAGTACTTC. This gives the protein CASSPQRLAGSYEQYF.

As regards this clonotype: Germline and junction disagree at one end, which may indicate a read error. This rearrangement joins TRBV11-2 to TRBJ1-1; D uncertain. The CDR3 is 14 amino acids. Germline CDR1 SGHAT, CDR2 FQNNGV. CDR3 sequence: CASSLRAENTEVFF. For the CDR3, the DNA is TGTGCCAGCAGCTTGAGGGCGGAGAACACTGAAGTTTTCTTT.

This clonotype was seen more than once but under ten times. This sequence joins TRBV5-1 and TRBJ2-7, with a tentative D call TRBD2 (6 bases). The germline V gene has CDR1 SGHRS and CDR2 YFSETQ. CDR3 length: 16 amino acids. The V gene lost 4 bases and the J gene lost 5 bases, with 22 bases spanning the gap. CDR3: CASSPKPRGGVHEQYF. The CDR3 nucleotides read TGCGCCAGCAGCCCAAAACCCAGAGGAGGGGTCCACGAGCAGTACTTC.

Many counts were recorded for this clonotype. V and J are TRBV20-1 and TRBJ2-5; tentatively, D is TRBD1 (6 bases). Germline V CDR1 and CDR2: DFQATT, SNEGSKA (reference sequence). Trimming took off 5 bases at V and 1 base at J, with 11 bases between the two ends. The length of the CDR3 is 13 residues. The CDR3 nucleotides are TGCAGTGCTCAGGACAGTCCCCAAGAGACCCAGTACTTC. Translated: CSAQDSPQETQYF.

This clonotype was seen more than once but under ten times. The chain is built from TRBV12-3 or TRBV12-4 and TRBJ1-6, with D possibly being TRBD1 (6 bases). CDR3 size: 17 residues. Trimming left V 2 bases short and J 1 base short, with 12 bases between. The CDR3 region is CASSLRARGSYNSPLHF. In nucleotides, the CDR3 is TGTGCCAGCAGTTTAAGGGCCAGGGGTTCCTATAATTCACCCCTCCACTTT.

This clonotype was recorded only once. The CDR3 DNA follows: TGTGCCAGCAGTCCCTCCGCGGGAGGGCTAGGGGAGACCCAGTACTTC. Protein product: CASSPSAGGLGETQYF. V is TRBV6-1 and J is TRBJ2-5, with 9 bases identical to TRBD2. The CDR3 runs to 16 residues. Trimming took 5 bases from V and 5 from J; bases not matched to a gene: 12. Germline V lookup: CDR1 MNHNS, CDR2 SASEGT.

This rearrangement joins TRBV5-1 to TRBJ1-2, with D possibly being TRBD1 (6 bases). The germline V gene encodes CDR1 SGHRS and CDR2 YFSETQ. V shed 4 bases and J shed 13 bases, with 20 bases lying between them. The CDR3 extends over 13 amino acids. The chain's CDR3 is CASSTRGKTVLTF. The CDR3 DNA reads as TGCGCCAGCAGCACCAGGGGAAAAACAGTGCTCACCTTC.